A single sample gave rise to the 10 T cell receptor beta chains below, sequenced in a study of blood T cells in healthy people across ages. The authors ran a second PCR of about 6 to 12 cycles using a sample-barcoded 5' primer and a J-beta primer mix. A single record per CDR3 protein comes from TCRdb applying MiXCR to the 5' RACE reads. The table shows some 320,000 distinct CDR3 sequences, with roughly 26% occurring only once. Sequencing was performed on blood. These receptors were obtained from a woman in her 70s in good health.

The rearrangement uses TRBV3-1 and TRBJ1-3; D gene uncertain. CDR3 length equals 14 residues. V dropped 5 bases and J dropped 0 bases, with 8 bases sitting between them. Per the germline V gene, CDR1 is LGHDT and CDR2 is YNNKEL (reference sequence). This chain's CDR3 is CASSDDYSGNTIYF. The CDR3 DNA sequence: TGTGCCAGCAGCGATGACTACTCTGGAAACACCATATATTTT.

There are a few counts of this clonotype. The chain joins TRBV5-1 to TRBJ2-7, with D unresolved. Germline values: CDR1 SGHRS, CDR2 YFSETQ. CDR3 length equals 14 residues. With 8 bases removed from V and 0 bases from J, the gap between germline ends came to 15 bases. The CDR3 region is CASTASRSSYEQYF. For the CDR3, the DNA is TGCGCCAGTACAGCTTCCAGGAGCTCCTACGAGCAGTACTTC.

V is TRBV4-1 and J is TRBJ2-2; D is perhaps TRBD1 (5 bases). The CDR3 runs to 16 residues. Germline CDR1 and CDR2: MGHRA and YSYEKL. Trimming removed 4 bases at V and 5 bases at J, with 17 bases between. The CDR3 spells CASSLRLGHPTGELFF. The CDR3 bases are TGCGCCAGCAGCCTGCGGCTGGGGCACCCTACCGGGGAGCTGTTTTTT.

The chain carries TRBV2 and TRBJ2-3, with D uncertain. Trimming left V 7 bases short and J 2 bases short, with 10 bases between. Germline lookup yields CDR1 SNHLY and CDR2 FYNNEI. This CDR3 is 13 amino acids long. The CDR3: CASTRELTDTQYF. CDR3 bases: TGTGCCAGCACCAGAGAGCTCACAGATACGCAGTATTTT.

This chain joins TRBV6-5 and TRBJ2-5; a possible D gene is TRBD2 (6 bases). TRBJ2-7 explains the end of the DNA better; the J call may be wrong. The CDR3 runs to 15 residues. CDR1 and CDR2 from the germline V gene are MNHEY and SVGAGI. The CDR3 loop reads CASSLGSSETYEQYF. The CDR3, as DNA: TGTGCCAGCAGTCTCGGATCTAGCGAGACCTACGAGCAGTACTTC.

V usage is TRBV7-9 and J usage is TRBJ2-7; D not certain. This CDR3 is built from 13 residues. Between the trimmed V and J ends, which lost 5 bases and 3 bases, there was a span of 11 bases. Germline loops: CDR1 SEHNR, CDR2 FQNEAQ (reference sequence). CDR3 nucleotide sequence: TGTGCCAGCAGCACTGAATCCCTCTACGAGCAGTACTTC. Protein product: CASSTESLYEQYF.

This clonotype has just a few counts. The rearrangement uses TRBV20-1 and TRBJ2-7; 11 bases align to TRBD2. Germline V gives CDR1 DFQATT, CDR2 SNEGSKA (reference sequence). The V segment lost 0 bases and the J segment 6 bases; nucleotides outside the gene matches: 10. The CDR3 extends over 16 amino acids. CDR3 bases: TGCAGTGCTAGAGAAGGGACTAGCGGCCTTTTCTGCGAGCAGTACTTC. It is translated as CSAREGTSGLFCEQYF.

This chain connects TRBV11-2 to TRBJ2-1; D assignment may be TRBD1 or TRBD2 (6 bases each). Looked up from germline, CDR1 is SGHAT and CDR2 is FQNNGV. Trimming shortened V by 4 bases and J by 8 bases, and 18 bases separated the two germline ends. The CDR3 has 15 amino acids. In DNA, the CDR3 is TGTGCCAGCAGCTCCGTTAGGGGGGTGAGAGATGAGCAGTTCTTC. Translation gives CASSSVRGVRDEQFF. Using reference TRBV11-2 and TRBJ2-1 for the parts outside the CDR3, the full variable domain is EAGVAQSPRYKIIEKRQSVAFWCNPISGHATLYWYQQILGQGPKLLIQFQNNGVVDDSQLPKDRFSAERLKGVDSTLKIQPAKLEDSAVYLCASSSVRGVRDEQFFGPGTRLTVL.

V gene TRBV12-3 or TRBV12-4 combines with J gene TRBJ2-5; D is possibly TRBD2 (6 bases). Trimming left V 3 bases short and J 8 bases short, with 19 bases between. CDR3 size: 15 residues. CDR3 in DNA: TGTGCCAGCAGTTTGAATCGAGGCGGGACCGACACCCAGTACTTC. Translated, it gives CASSLNRGGTDTQYF.

This rearrangement joins TRBV20-1 to TRBJ2-3, with TRBD2 matching 13 bases. V gave up 5 bases and J gave up 2 bases; unmatched junction bases: 10. Germline CDR1 DFQATT, CDR2 SNEGSKA (reference sequence). This CDR3 has 17 residues. The chain's CDR3 is CSAPLAGGRGATDTQYF. In DNA, the CDR3 is TGCAGTGCTCCACTAGCGGGAGGGCGGGGGGCCACAGATACGCAGTATTTT.